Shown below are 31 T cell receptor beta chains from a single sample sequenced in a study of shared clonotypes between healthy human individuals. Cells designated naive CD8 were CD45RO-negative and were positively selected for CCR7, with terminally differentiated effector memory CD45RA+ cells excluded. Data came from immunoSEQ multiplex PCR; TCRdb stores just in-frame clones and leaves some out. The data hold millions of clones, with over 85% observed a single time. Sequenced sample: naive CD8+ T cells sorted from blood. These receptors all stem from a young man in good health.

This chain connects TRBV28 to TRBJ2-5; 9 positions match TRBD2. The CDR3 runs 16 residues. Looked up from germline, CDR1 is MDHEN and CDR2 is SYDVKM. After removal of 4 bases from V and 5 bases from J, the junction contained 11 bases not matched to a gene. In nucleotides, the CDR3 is TGTGCCAGCAGTTCCACGTCCAGCGGGGGGAGTGAGACCCAGTACTTC. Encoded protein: CASSSTSSGGSETQYF.

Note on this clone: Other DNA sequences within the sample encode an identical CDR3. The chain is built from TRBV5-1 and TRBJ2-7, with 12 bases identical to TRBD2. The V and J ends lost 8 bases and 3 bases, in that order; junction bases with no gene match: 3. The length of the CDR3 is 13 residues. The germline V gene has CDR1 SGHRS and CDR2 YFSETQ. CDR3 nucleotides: TGCGCCAGTCGACTAGCGGGGGACTACGAGCAGTACTTC. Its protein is CASRLAGDYEQYF.

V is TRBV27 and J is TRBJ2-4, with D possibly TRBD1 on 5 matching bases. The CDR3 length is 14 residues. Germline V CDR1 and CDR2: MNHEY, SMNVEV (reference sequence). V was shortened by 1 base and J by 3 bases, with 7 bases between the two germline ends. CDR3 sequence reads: CASSLFTGKNIQYF. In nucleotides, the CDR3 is TGTGCCAGCAGTTTATTTACAGGCAAAAACATTCAGTACTTC.

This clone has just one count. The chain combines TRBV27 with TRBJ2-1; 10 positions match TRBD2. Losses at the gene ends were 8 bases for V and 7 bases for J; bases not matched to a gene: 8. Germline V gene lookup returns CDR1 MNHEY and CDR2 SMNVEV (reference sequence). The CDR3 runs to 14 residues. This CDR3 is CASFGLAGVNEQFF. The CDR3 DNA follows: TGTGCCAGCTTCGGGCTAGCGGGAGTAAATGAGCAGTTCTTC.

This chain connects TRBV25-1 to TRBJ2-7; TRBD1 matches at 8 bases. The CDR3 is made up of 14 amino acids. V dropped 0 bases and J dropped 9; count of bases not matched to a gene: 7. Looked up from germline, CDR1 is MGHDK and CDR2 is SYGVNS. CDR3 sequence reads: CASSEYETGVPQYF. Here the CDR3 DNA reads TGTGCCAGCAGTGAATACGAGACAGGGGTACCGCAGTACTTC.

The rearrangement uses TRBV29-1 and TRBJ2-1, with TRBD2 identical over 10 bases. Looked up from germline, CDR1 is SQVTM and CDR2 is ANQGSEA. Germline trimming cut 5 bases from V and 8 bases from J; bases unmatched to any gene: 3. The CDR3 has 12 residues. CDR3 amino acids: CSVISGRYEQFF. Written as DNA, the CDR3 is TGCAGCGTTATTAGCGGGAGGTATGAGCAGTTCTTC.

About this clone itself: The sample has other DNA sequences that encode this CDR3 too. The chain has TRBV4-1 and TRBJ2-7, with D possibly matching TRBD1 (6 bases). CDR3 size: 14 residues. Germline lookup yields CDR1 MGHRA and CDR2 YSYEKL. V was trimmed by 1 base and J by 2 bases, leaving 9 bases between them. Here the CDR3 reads CASSQGAGAYEQYF. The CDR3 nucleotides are TGCGCCAGCAGCCAAGGGGCAGGGGCCTACGAGCAGTACTTC.

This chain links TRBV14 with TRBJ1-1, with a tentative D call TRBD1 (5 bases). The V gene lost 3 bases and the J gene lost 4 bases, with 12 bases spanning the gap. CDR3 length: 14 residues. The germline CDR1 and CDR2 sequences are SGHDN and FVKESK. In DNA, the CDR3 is TGTGCCAGCAGCCACCCAGGGCTTGGCACTGAAGCTTTCTTT. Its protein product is CASSHPGLGTEAFF.

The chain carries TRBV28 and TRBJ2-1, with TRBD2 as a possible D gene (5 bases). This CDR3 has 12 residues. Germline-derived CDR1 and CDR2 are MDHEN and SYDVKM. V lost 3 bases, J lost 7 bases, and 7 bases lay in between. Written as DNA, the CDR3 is TGTGCCAGCAGTTTGGACTTGAATGAGCAGTTCTTC. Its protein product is CASSLDLNEQFF. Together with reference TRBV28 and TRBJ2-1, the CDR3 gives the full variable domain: DVKVTQSSRYLVKRTGEKVFLECVQDMDHENMFWYRQDPGLGLRLIYFSYDVKMKEKGDIPEGYSVSREKKERFSLILESASTNQTSMYLCASSLDLNEQFFGPGTRLTVL.

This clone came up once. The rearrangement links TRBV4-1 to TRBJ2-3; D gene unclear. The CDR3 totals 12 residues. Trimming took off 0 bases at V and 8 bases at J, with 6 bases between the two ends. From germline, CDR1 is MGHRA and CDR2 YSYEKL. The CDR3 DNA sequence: TGCGCCAGCAGCCAAGATTGGGGTACGCAGTATTTT. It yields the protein CASSQDWGTQYF.

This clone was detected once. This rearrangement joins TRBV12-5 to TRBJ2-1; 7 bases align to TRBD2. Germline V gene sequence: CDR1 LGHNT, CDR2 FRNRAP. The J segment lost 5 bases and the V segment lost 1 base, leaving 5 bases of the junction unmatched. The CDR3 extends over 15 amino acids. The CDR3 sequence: CASGLAPGTNNEQFF. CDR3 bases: TGTGCTAGTGGTTTGGCCCCCGGGACTAACAATGAGCAGTTCTTC.

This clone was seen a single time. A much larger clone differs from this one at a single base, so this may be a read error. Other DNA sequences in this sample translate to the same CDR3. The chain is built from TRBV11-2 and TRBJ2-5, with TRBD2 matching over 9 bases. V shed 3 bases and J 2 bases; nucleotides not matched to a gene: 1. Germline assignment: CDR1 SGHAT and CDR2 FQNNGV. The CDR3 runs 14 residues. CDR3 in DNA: TGTGCCAGCAGCTTGCTAGCGGGACAAGAGACCCAGTACTTC. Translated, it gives CASSLLAGQETQYF. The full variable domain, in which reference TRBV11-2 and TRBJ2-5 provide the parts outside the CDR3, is EAGVAQSPRYKIIEKRQSVAFWCNPISGHATLYWYQQILGQGPKLLIQFQNNGVVDDSQLPKDRFSAERLKGVDSTLKIQPAKLEDSAVYLCASSLLAGQETQYFGPGTRLLVL.

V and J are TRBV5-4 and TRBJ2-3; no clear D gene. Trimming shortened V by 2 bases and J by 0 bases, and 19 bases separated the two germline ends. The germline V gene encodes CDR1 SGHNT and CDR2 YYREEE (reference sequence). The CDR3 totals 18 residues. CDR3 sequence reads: CASSLYRLESRSTDTQYF. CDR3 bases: TGTGCCAGCAGCTTATACCGTCTAGAAAGTAGGAGCACAGATACGCAGTATTTT.

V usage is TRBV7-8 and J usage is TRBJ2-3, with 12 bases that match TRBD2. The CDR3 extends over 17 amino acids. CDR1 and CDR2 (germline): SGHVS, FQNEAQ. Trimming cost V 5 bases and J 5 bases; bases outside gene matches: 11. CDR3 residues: CASSIIGGLAGLDTQYF. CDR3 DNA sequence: TGTGCCAGCAGCATCATCGGCGGACTAGCGGGATTAGATACGCAGTATTTT.

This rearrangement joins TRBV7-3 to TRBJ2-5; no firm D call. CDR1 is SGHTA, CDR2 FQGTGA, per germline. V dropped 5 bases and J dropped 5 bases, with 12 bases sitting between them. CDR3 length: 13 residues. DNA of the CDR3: TGTGCCAGCAGCCTATTCGAGTTTGAGACCCAGTACTTC. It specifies CASSLFEFETQYF.

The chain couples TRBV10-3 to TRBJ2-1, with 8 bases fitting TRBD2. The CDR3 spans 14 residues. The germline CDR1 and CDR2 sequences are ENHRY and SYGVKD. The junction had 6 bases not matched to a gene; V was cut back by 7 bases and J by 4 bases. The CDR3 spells CAITGTSPYNEQFF. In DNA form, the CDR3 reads TGTGCCATCACCGGGACTAGTCCTTACAATGAGCAGTTCTTC.

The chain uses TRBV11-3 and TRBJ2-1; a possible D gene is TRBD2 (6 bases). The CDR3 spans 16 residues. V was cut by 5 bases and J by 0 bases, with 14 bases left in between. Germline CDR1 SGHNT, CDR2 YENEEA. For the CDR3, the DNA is TGTGCCAGCAGCACTATGGGGGGTAGCTCCTACAATGAGCAGTTCTTC. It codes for CASSTMGGSSYNEQFF.

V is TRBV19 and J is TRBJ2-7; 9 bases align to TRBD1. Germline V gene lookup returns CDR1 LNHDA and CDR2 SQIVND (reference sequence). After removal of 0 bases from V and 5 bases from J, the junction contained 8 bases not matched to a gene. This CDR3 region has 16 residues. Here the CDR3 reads CASSIDTGTGFNEQYF. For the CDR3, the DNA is TGTGCCAGTAGTATAGACACAGGGACAGGGTTCAACGAGCAGTACTTC.

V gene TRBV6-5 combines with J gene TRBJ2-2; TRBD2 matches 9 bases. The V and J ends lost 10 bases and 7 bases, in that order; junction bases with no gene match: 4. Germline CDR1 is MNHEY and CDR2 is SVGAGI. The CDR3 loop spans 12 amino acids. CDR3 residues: CAIAGEGGELFF. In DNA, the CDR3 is TGTGCCATAGCGGGGGAGGGCGGGGAGCTGTTTTTT.

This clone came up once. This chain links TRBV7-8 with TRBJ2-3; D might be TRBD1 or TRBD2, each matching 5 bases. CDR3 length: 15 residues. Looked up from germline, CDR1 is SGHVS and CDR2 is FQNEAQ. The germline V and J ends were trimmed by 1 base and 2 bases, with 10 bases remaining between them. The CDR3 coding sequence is TGTGCCAGCAGCTTAGTTGGGGGTAACACAGATACGCAGTATTTT. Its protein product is CASSLVGGNTDTQYF. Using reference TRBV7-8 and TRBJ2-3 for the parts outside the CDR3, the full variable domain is GAGVSQSPRYKVAKRGQDVALRCDPISGHVSLFWYQQALGQGPEFLTYFQNEAQLDKSGLPSDRFFAERPEGSVSTLKIQRTQQEDSAVYLCASSLVGGNTDTQYFGPGTRLTVL.

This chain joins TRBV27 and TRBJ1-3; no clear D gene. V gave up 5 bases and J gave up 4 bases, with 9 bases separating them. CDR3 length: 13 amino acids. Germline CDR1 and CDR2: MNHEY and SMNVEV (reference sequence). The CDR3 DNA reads TGTGCCAGCAGTCCCGGCAGAGGAAACACCATATATTTT. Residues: CASSPGRGNTIYF.

The DNA for the CDR3 is TGTGCCAGCACCCTACTAGCGGGGGGGCCTGATGAGCAGTTCTTC. Its translation: CASTLLAGGPDEQFF. V is TRBV13 and J is TRBJ2-1, with 13 bases fitting TRBD2. V was clipped by 7 bases and J by 8 bases; unmatched bases: 8. Germline V gives CDR1 PRHDT, CDR2 FYEKMQ (reference sequence). The CDR3 extends over 15 amino acids.

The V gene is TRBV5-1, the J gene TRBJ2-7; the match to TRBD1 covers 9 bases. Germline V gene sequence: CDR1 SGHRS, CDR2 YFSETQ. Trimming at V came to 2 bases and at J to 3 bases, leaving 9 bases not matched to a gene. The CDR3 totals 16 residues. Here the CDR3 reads CASSFTPDRGIYEQYF. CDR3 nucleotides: TGCGCCAGCAGCTTTACCCCCGACAGGGGGATCTACGAGCAGTACTTC.

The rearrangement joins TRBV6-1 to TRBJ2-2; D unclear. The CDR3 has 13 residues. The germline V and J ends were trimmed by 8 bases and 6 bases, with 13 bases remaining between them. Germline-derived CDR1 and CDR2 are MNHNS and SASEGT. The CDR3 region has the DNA TGTGCCAGCCCGGGCGGTCGTCCCGGGGAGCTGTTTTTT. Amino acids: CASPGGRPGELFF.

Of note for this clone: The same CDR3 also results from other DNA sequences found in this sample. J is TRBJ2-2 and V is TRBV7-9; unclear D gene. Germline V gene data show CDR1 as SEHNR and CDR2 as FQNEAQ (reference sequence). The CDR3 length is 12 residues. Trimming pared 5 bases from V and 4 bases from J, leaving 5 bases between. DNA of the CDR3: TGTGCCAGCAGCGCCGGCACCGGGGAGCTGTTTTTT. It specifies CASSAGTGELFF.

CDR3 DNA sequence: TGTGCCAGCAGTGTTTACATTGCGCAAGAGACCCAGTACTTC. Translated, it gives CASSVYIAQETQYF. The chain is built from TRBV2 and TRBJ2-5; D not certain. The CDR3 runs 14 residues. Deletions cut 4 bases from V and 2 bases from J, with 11 bases between. CDR1 is SNHLY and CDR2 is FYNNEI in the germline V gene.

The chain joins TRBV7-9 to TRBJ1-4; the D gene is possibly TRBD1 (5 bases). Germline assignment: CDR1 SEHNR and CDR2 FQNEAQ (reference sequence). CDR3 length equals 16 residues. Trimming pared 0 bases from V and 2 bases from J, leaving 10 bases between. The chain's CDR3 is CASSLASGGTNEKLFF. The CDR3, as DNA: TGTGCCAGCAGCTTAGCGTCGGGGGGGACTAATGAAAAACTGTTTTTT.

The CDR3 region is CASRAGTDYGYTF. CDR3 nucleotide sequence: TGTGCCAGCAGAGCCGGGACCGACTATGGCTACACCTTC. The chain uses TRBV5-6 and TRBJ1-2, with TRBD1 as a possible D gene (5 bases). V was clipped by 5 bases and J by 3 bases, with 11 bases between them. Germline V gene sequence: CDR1 SGHDT, CDR2 YYEEEE. The CDR3 runs 13 residues.

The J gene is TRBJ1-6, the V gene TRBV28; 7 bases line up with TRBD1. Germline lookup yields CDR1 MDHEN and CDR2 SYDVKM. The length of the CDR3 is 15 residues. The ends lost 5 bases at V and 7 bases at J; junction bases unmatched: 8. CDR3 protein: CASSLQGQPNSPLHF. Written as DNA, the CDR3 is TGTGCCAGCAGTCTCCAGGGACAGCCGAATTCACCCCTCCACTTT. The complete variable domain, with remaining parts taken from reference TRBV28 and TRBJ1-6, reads DVKVTQSSRYLVKRTGEKVFLECVQDMDHENMFWYRQDPGLGLRLIYFSYDVKMKEKGDIPEGYSVSREKKERFSLILESASTNQTSMYLCASSLQGQPNSPLHFGNGTRLTVT.

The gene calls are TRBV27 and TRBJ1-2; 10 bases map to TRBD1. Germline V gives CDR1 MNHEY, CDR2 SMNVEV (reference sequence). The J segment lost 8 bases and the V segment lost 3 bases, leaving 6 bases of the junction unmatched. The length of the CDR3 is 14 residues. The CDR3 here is CASSFLGQGQGYTF. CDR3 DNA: TGTGCCAGCAGTTTCTTGGGACAGGGGCAAGGCTACACCTTC.

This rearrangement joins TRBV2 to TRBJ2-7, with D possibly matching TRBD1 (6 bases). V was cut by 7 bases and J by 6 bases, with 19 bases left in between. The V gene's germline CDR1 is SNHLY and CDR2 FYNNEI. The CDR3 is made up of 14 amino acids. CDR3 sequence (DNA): TGTGCCAGCACCGAGGGGGTTCTGAACCGCGAGCAGTACTTC. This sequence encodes CASTEGVLNREQYF. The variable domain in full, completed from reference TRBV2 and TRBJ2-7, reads EPEVTQTPSHQVTQMGQEVILRCVPISNHLYFYWYRQILGQKVEFLVSFYNNEISEKSEIFDDQFSVERPDGSNFTLKIRSTKLEDSAMYFCASTEGVLNREQYFGPGTRLTVT.